The rows below give T cell receptor beta chains drawn from one sample of a study of T cells after yellow fever vaccination. TCRdb re-called the 5' RACE reads with MiXCR, one entry per CDR3 protein. The sample has 300,000 or so distinct CDR3 sequences; roughly 8% are singletons. The input for sequencing was PBMCs, taken about 49 days after the first yellow fever vaccination. The receptors were gathered from a man aged 18 to 35 who received the YFV17D yellow fever vaccine. Both conserved end residues are part of each CDR3. The order of the fields is clone size, D gene, J gene, V gene, CDR3 protein, CDR3 DNA. A D gene is named only where the DNA matches it firmly. Not all rows give a size; the values are once, few, many and, for expanded clones, a class.

>NA|NA|TRBJ2-3|TRBV4-3
CASSSSLLRDTQYF
TGCGCCAGCAGCTCCTCCCTCCTTCGCGATACGCAGTATTTT
>NA|TRBD2|TRBJ2-1|TRBV4-1
CASSQDSGSSYNEQFF
TGCGCCAGCAGCCAAGATAGCGGGAGCTCCTACAATGAGCAGTTCTTC
>many|NA|TRBJ2-1|TRBV5-1
CASSSDEYEQFF
TGCGCCAGCAGCTCGGACGAATATGAGCAGTTCTTC
>NA|NA|TRBJ2-5|TRBV5-1
CASAVGVGQETQYF
TGCGCCAGCGCGGTCGGGGTCGGTCAAGAGACCCAGTACTTC
>NA|NA|TRBJ2-5|TRBV27
CASTTFGVETQYF
TGTGCCAGCACCACCTTCGGGGTGGAGACCCAGTACTTC
>NA|NA|TRBJ1-6|TRBV3-1
CASSQLTGDSPLHF
TGTGCCAGCAGCCAATTAACCGGGGATTCACCCCTCCACTTT
>few|NA|TRBJ2-3|TRBV20-1
CSATRLADTQYF
TGCAGTGCTACTCGCCTCGCAGATACGCAGTATTTT
>few|NA|TRBJ1-5|TRBV7-2
CASSLEGSSNQPQHF
TGTGCCAGCAGCTTAGAGGGATCAAGCAATCAGCCCCAGCATTTT
>few|TRBD2|TRBJ2-2|TRBV7-8
CASSPPQTPSGRRELFF
TGTGCCAGCAGCCCCCCCCAGACCCCCTCCGGGAGGCGGGAGCTGTTTTTT
>NA|NA|TRBJ1-6|TRBV6-2/TRBV6-3
CASSPVGIEETPLHF
TGTGCCAGCAGTCCCGTAGGGATCGAGGAGACACCCCTCCACTTT